Sequencing of this T cell receptor beta chain was carried out in a study of control samples from healthy donors and cancer patients (dated by TCRdb to 2020 to 2021). From the cysteine through the phenylalanine, the CDR3 covers 14 amino acids. The sequence is cut down to CDR3 DNA, 42 bases in frame from base 1. V drops 3 bases and J drops 2 bases, leaving 5 bases in between. Taken from the germline V gene, the CDR1 and CDR2 loops are MNHNS and SASEGT. The library relied on the immunoSEQ multiplex PCR assay. Not all clones reach the TCRdb copy of this immuneACCESS table, which keeps in-frame sequences only. Checked studies attribute under half of the gap to unresolved V genes and leave the rest unexplained. This sample comprises approximately 37,000 clones, around 83% of them detected only once. The ten largest clones add up to roughly 21% of the sample. Worth noting for this clone: Its target antigen remains unknown. No base quality information exists; no much larger clone differs at one position.

The rearrangement combines TRBV6-1 with TRBJ1-6; TRBD1 is possibly the D segment (5 matching bases). The TCR originated in a woman aged 55 to 70 with lung cancer. The sample comprised PBMCs. The nucleotide sequence is given as TGTGCCAGCAGTGAGACAGCCTATAATTCACCCCTCCACTTT. It is translated as CASSETAYNSPLHF.